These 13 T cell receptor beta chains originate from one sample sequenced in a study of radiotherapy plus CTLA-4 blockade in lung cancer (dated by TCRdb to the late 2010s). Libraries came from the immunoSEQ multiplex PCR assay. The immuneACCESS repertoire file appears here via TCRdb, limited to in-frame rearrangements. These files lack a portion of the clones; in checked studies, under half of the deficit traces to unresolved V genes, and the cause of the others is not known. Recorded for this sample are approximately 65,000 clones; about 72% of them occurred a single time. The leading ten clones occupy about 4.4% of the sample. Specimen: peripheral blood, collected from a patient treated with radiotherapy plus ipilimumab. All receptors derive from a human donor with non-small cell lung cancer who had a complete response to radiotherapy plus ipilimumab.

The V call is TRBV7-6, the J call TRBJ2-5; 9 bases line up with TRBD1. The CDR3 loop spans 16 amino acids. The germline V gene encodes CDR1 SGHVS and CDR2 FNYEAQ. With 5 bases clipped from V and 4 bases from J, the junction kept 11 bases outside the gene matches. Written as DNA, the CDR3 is TGTGCCAGCAGCGGTTCGACAGGGGGTCCGGGAGAGACCCAGTACTTC. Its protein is CASSGSTGGPGETQYF.

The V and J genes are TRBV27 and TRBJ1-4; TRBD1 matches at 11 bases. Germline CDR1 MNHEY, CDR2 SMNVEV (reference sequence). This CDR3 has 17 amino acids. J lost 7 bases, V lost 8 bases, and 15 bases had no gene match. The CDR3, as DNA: TGTGCCAGCCGGAAAAATTTAGCCGGGACAGGGGGTGAAAAACTGTTTTTT. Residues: CASRKNLAGTGGEKLFF.

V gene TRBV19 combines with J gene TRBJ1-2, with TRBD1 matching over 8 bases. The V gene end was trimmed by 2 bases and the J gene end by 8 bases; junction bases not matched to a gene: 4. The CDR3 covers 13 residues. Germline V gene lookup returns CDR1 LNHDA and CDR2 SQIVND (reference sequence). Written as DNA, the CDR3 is TGTGCCAGTAGTATACAGGGGGCGAACGGCTACACCTTC. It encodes CASSIQGANGYTF.

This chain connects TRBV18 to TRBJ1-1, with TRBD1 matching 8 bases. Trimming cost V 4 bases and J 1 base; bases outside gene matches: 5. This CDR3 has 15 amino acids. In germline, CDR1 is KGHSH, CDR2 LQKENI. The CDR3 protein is CASSLPGTGNTEAFF. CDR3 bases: TGTGCCAGCTCACTCCCCGGGACAGGGAACACTGAAGCTTTCTTT.

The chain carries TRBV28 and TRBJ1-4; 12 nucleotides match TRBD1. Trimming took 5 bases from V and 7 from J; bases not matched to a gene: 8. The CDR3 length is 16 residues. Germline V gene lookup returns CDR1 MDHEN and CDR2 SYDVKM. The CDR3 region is CASSPGQGAGGEKLFF. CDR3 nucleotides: TGTGCCAGCAGTCCGGGACAGGGGGCCGGTGGTGAAAAACTGTTTTTT.

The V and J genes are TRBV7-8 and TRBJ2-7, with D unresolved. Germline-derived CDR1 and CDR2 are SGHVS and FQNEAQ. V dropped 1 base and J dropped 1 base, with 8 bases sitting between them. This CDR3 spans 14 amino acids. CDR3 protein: CASSLETVSYEQYV. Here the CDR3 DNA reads TGTGCCAGCAGCTTAGAAACCGTTTCCTACGAGCAGTACGTC.

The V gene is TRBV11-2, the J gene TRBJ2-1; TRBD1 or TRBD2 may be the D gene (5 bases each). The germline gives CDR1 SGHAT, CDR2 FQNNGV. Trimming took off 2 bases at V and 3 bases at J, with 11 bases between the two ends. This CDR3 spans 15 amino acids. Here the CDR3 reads CASSLTGLDYNEQFF. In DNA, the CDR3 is TGTGCCAGCAGCTTAACGGGGCTCGACTACAATGAGCAGTTCTTC.

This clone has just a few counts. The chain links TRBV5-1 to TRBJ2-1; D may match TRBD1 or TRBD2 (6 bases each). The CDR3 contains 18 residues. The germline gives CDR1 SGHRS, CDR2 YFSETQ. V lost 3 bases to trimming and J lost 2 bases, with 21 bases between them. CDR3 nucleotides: TGCGCCAGCAGCTCAAGTGCCCGCGGGACAAACACCTACAATGAGCAGTTCTTC. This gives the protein CASSSSARGTNTYNEQFF.

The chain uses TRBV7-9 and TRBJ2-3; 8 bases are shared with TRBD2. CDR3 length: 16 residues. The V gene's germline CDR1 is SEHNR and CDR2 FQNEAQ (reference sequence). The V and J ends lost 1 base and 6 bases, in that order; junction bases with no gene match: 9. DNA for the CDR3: TGTGCCAGCAGCTTAGTTTTACCGGGACTAGGGGATACGCAGTATTTT. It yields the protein CASSLVLPGLGDTQYF.

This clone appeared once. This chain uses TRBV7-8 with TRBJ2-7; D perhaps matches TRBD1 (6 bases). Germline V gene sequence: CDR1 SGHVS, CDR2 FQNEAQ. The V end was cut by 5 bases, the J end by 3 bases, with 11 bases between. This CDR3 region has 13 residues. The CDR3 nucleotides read TGTGCCAGCAGCCGACGGACAGTCTACGAGCAGTACGTC. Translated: CASSRRTVYEQYV.

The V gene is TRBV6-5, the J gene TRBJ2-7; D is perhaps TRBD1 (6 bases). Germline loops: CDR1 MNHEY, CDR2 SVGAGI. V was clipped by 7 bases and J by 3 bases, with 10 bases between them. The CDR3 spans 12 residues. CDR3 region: CASKSDSYEQYF. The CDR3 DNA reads TGTGCCAGCAAATCGGACAGCTACGAGCAGTACTTC.

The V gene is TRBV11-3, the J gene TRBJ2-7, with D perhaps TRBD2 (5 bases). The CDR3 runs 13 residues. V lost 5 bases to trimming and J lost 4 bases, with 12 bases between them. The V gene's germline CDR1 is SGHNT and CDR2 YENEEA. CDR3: CASSPGKPYEQYV. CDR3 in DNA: TGTGCCAGCAGCCCGGGAAAGCCTTACGAGCAGTACGTC.

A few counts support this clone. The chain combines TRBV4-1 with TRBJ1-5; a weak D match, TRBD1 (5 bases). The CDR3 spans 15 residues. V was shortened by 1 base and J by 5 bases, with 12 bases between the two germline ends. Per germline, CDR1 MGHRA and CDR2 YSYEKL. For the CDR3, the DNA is TGCGCCAGCAGCCAAGGGGGACTATCCTATCAGCCCCAGCATTTT. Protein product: CASSQGGLSYQPQHF.